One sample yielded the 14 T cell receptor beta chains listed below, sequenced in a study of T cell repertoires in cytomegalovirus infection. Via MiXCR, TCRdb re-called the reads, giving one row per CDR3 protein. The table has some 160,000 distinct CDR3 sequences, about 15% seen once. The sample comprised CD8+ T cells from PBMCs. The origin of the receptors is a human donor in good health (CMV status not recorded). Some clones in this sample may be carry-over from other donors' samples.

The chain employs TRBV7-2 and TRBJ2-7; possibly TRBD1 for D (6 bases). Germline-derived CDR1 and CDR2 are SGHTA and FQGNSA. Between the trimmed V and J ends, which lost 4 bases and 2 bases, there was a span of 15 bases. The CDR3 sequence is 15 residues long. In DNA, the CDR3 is TGTGCCAGCAGCTCCCCGGCTCACAGGGCCTACGAGCAGTACTTC. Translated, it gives CASSSPAHRAYEQYF.

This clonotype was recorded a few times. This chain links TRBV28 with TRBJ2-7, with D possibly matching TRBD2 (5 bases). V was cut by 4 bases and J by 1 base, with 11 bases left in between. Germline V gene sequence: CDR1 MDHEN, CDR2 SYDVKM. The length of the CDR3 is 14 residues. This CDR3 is CASSSIRTSYEQYF. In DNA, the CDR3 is TGTGCCAGCAGTTCCATTAGGACTTCCTACGAGCAGTACTTC.

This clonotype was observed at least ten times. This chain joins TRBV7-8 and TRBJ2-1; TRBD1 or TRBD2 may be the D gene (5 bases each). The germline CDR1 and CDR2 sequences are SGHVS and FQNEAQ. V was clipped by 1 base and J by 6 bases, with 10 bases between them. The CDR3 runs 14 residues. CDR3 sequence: CASSLGGPLNEQFF. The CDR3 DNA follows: TGTGCCAGCAGCTTAGGGGGACCCCTCAATGAGCAGTTCTTC.

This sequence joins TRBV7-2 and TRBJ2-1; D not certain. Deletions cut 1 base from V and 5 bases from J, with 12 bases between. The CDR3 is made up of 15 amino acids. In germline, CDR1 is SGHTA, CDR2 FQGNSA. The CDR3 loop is CASSLGAPTHNEQFF. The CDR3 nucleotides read TGTGCCAGCAGCTTAGGAGCGCCTACACACAATGAGCAGTTCTTC.

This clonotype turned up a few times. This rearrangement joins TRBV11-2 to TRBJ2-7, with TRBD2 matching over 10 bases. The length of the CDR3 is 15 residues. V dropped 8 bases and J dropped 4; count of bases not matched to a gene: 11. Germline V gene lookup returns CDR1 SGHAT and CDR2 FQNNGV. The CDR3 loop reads CASSPLASGRYEQYF. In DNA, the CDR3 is TGTGCCAGCTCCCCCCTGGCTAGCGGGAGATACGAGCAGTACTTC.

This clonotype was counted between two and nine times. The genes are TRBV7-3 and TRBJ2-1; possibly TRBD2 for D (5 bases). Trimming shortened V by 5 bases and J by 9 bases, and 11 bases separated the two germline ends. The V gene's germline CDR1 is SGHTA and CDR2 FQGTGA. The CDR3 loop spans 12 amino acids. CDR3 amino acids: CASSPTGGEQFF. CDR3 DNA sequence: TGTGCCAGCAGCCCTACTGGAGGTGAGCAGTTCTTC.

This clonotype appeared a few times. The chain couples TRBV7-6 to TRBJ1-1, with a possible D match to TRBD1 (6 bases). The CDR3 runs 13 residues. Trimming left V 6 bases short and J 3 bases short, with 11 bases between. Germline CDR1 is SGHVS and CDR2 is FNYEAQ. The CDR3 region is CASRPQGYTEAFF. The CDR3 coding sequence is TGTGCCAGCAGACCCCAGGGGTACACTGAAGCTTTCTTT.

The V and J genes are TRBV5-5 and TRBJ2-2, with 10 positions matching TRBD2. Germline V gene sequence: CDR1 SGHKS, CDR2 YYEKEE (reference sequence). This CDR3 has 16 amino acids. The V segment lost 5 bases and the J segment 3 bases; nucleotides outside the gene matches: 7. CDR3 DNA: TGTGCCAGCAGTCTGGGCCTAGCGGGGGACACCGGGGAGCTGTTTTTT. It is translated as CASSLGLAGDTGELFF.

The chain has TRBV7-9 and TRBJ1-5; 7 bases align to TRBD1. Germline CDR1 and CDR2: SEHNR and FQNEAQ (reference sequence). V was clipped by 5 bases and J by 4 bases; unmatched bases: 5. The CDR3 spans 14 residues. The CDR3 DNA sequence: TGTGCCAGCAGCCTCCCAGGGGGAAATCAGCCCCAGCATTTT. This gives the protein CASSLPGGNQPQHF.

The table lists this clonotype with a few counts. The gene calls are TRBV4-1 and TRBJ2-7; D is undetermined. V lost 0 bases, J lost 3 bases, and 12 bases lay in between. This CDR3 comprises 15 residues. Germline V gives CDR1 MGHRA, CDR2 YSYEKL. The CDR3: CASSQERSARYEQYF. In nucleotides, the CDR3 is TGCGCCAGCAGCCAAGAAAGGTCAGCCCGCTACGAGCAGTACTTC.

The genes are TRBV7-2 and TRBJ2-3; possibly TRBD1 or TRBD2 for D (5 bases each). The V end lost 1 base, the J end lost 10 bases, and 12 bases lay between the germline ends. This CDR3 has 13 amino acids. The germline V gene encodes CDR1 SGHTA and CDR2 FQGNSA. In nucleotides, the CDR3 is TGTGCCAGCAGCTTAGGTCGGGACCCAGCGCAGTATTTT. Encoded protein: CASSLGRDPAQYF. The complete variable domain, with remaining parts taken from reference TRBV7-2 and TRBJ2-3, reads GAGVSQSPSNKVTEKGKDVELRCDPISGHTALYWYRQSLGQGLEFLIYFQGNSAPDKSGLPSDRFSAERTGGSVSTLTIQRTQQEDSAVYLCASSLGRDPAQYFGPGTRLTVL.

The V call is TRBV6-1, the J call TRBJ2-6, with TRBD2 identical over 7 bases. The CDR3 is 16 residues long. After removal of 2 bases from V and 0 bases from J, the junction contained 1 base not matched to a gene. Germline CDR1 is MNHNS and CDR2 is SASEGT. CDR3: CASSEIAGSGANVLTF. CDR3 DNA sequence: TGTGCCAGCAGTGAAATAGCGGGCTCTGGGGCCAACGTCCTGACTTTC.

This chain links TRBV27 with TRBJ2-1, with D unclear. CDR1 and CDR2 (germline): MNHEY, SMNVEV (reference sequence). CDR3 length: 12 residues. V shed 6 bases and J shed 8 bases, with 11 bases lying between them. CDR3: CASSHGVDEQFF. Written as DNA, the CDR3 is TGTGCCAGCAGCCATGGGGTGGATGAGCAGTTCTTC.

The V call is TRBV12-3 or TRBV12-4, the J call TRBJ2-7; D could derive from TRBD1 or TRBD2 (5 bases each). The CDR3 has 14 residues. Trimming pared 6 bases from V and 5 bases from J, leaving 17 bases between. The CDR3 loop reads CASSPLGTVNEQYF. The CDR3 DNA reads TGTGCCAGCAGCCCCCTTGGGACGGTGAACGAGCAGTACTTC.